This T cell receptor beta chain was sequenced during a study of cytomegalovirus exposure and HLA in healthy donors. Each donor was nominally healthy when sampled (though unrecorded immune exposures were likely). Vbeta (60) and Jbeta (13) primers were used in the PCR. Some clones are missing from TCRdb's copy, which holds only in-frame ones; the method was immunoSEQ multiplex PCR. Found here are about 160,000 clones, roughly 80% of them singletons; the top ten hold 6% to 9%. The sequence was obtained from a woman aged 30 to 39 in good health and CMV-seropositive. Sequenced sample: PBMCs.

The CDR3 region is CASSSPYTGELFF. CDR3 coding DNA: TGTGCCAGCAGCTCCCCATACACCGGGGAGCTGTTTTTT. V usage is TRBV7-9 and J usage is TRBJ2-2, with D hard to call. V was cut by 4 bases and J by 3 bases, with 6 bases left in between. The CDR3 is 13 amino acids. CDR1 and CDR2 from the germline V gene are SEHNR and FQNEAQ (reference sequence).